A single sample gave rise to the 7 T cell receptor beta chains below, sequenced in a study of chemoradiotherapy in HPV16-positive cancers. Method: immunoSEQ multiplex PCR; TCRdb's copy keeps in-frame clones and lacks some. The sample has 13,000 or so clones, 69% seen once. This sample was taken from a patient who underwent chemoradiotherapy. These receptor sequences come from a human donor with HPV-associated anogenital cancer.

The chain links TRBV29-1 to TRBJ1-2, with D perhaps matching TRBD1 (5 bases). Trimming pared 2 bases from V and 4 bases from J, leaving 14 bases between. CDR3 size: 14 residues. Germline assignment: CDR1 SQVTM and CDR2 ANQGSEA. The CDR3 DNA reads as TGCAGCGTTGAAACCCCGGGAACAGGCTATGGCTACACCTTC. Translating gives CSVETPGTGYGYTF. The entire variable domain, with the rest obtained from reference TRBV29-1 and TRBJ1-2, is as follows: SAVISQKPSRDICQRGTSLTIQCQVDSQVTMMFWYRQQPGQSLTLIATANQGSEATYESGFVIDKFPISRPNLTFSTLTVSNMSPEDSSIYLCSVETPGTGYGYTFGSGTRLTVV.

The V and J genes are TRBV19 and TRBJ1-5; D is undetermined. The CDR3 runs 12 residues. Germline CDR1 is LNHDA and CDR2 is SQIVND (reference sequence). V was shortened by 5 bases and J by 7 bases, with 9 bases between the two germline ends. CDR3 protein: CASSPPDQPQHF. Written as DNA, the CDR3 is TGTGCCAGTAGTCCCCCCGACCAGCCCCAGCATTTT.

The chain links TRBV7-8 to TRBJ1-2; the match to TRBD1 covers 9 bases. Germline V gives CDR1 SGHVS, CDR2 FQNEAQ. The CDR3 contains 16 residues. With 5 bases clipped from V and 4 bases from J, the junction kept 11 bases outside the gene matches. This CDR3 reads CASSDRDRELIYGYTF. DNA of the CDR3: TGTGCCAGCAGCGACCGGGACAGGGAGTTAATCTATGGCTACACCTTC.

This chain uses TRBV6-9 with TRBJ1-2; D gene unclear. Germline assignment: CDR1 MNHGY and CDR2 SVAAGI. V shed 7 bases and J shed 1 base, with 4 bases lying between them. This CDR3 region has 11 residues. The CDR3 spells CASKVNYGYTF. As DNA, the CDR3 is TGTGCCAGCAAAGTTAACTATGGCTACACCTTC.

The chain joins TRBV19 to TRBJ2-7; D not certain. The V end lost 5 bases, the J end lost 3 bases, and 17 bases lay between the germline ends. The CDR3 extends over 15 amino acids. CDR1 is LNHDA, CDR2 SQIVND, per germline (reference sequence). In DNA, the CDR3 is TGTGCCAGTAGTTATAAATCCAGAGGTCTCTACGAGCAGTACTTC. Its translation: CASSYKSRGLYEQYF.

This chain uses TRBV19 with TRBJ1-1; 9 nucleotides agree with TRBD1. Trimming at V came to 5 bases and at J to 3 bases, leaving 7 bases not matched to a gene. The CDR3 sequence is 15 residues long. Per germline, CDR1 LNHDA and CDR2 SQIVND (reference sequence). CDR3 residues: CASSLTGGGHTEAFF. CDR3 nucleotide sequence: TGTGCCAGTAGTTTAACAGGGGGCGGGCACACTGAAGCTTTCTTT.

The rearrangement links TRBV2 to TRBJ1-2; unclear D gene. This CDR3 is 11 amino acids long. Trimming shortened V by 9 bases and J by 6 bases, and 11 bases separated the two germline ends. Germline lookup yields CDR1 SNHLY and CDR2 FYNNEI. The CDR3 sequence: CASTQRHGYTF. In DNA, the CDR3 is TGTGCCAGTACTCAAAGACATGGCTACACCTTC.